Listed below are T cell receptor beta chains from one sample, sequenced in a study of identical twins. MiXCR was run by TCRdb on the 5' RACE reads, yielding one entry per CDR3 protein. Seen here are roughly 490,000 distinct CDR3 sequences, approximately 15% observed once, and the top ten hold around 0.98%. This same sample was also taken into another study, of yellow fever vaccine responses in identical twins.

Input material: CD4+ T cells sorted from blood. These receptors all come from a woman aged 18-29 years in good health. Both conserved end residues are part of each CDR3. The D gene is left open where the match is weak.

d_gene	v_gene	CDR3aa
-	TRBV30	CAWSVPSTGPRQYF
TRBD2	TRBV28	CASRPGAGTQYF
-	TRBV4-2	CASSQGVDKRTGELFF
-	TRBV3-1	CASSQDPRAAFF
-	TRBV2	CASRIEMTNYGYTF
-	TRBV20-1	CSAIRGRVDNEKLFF
-	TRBV5-1	CAYELGESADTQYF
TRBD2	TRBV6-5	CASSYEGAIAGGNNEQFF
-	TRBV15	CATSRAGSNTGELFF
-	TRBV11-1	CASSFGGATDTQYF
-	TRBV6-2/TRBV6-3	CASSQSWSYEQYF
TRBD2	TRBV20-1	CSATSLAAGGPDSTDTQYF
-	TRBV7-2	CASSPMVGAYEQYF
TRBD2	TRBV20-1	CSARDWASGSRDEQFF
-	TRBV29-1	CSVVARWQAYNEQFF
-	TRBV9	CASSADTEAFF
-	TRBV6-6	CASSYEGPNEQFF
-	TRBV7-9	CASSLGGMAYEQYF
TRBD2	TRBV2	CASSERGLAGGQFF
-	TRBV27	CASSFSPARDADTQYF
TRBD2	TRBV20-1	CSARKTGTSGGAYNEQFF
TRBD2	TRBV15	CATSTDPFLPGLDNEQFF
TRBD2	TRBV27	CASSRRTSGRAYNEQFF
TRBD2	TRBV27	CASARTGGGGYEQYF
TRBD2	TRBV7-7	CASSLAGLAVGGEQFF
-	TRBV2	CASSGGLSFTDTQYF
TRBD1	TRBV4-2	CASSQDGDRGVTGELFF
-	TRBV29-1	CSTRQTYTGELFF
-	TRBV5-1	CASSRRESTDTQYF
-	TRBV7-8	CASSLEEGETQYF
-	TRBV3-1	CASSQGPQVAYNEQFF
-	TRBV11-2	CASSLESYGYTF